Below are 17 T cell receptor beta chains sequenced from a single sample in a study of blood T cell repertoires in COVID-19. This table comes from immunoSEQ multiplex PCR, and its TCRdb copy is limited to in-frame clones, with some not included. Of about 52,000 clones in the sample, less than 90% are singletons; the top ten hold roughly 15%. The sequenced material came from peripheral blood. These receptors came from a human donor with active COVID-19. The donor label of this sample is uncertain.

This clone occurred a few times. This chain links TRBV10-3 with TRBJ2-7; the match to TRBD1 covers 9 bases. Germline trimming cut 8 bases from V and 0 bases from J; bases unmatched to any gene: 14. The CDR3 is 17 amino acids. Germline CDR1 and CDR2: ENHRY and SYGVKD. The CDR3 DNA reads TGTGCCATCCTTGAACCTCACCCGGGACAGGGCTCCTACGAGCAGTACTTC. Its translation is CAILEPHPGQGSYEQYF.

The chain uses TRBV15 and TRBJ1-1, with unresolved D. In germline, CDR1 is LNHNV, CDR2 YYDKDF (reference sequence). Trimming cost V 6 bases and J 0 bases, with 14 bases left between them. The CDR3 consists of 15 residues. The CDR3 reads CATSVFGELNTEAFF. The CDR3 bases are TGTGCCACCAGTGTATTCGGGGAACTGAACACTGAAGCTTTCTTT. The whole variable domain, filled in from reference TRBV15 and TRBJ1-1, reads DAMVIQNPRYQVTQFGKPVTLSCSQTLNHNVMYWYQQKSSQAPKLLFHYYDKDFNNEADTPDNFQSRRPNTSFCFLDIRSPGLGDTAMYLCATSVFGELNTEAFFGQGTRLTVV.

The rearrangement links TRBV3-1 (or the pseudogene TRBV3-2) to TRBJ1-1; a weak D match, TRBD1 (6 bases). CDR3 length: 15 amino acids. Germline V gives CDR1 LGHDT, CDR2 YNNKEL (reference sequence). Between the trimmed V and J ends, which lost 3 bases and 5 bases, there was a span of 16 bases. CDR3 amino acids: CASSQRQAKGTEAFF. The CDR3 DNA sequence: TGTGCCAGCAGCCAGAGACAGGCGAAGGGTACTGAAGCTTTCTTT.

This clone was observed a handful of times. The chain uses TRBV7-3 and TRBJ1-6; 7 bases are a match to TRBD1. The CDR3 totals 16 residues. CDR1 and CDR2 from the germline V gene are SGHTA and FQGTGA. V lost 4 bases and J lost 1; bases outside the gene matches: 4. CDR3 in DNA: TGTGCCAGCAGCTATCAGGGGGTATCCTATAATTCACCCCTCCACTTT. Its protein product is CASSYQGVSYNSPLHF.

CDR3 protein: CASSTGLGSYEQYF. The CDR3 bases are TGTGCCAGTAGTACAGGGCTGGGGTCCTACGAGCAGTACTTC. The genes are TRBV19 and TRBJ2-7; a possible D gene is TRBD1 (5 bases). CDR1 and CDR2 from the germline V gene are LNHDA and SQIVND (reference sequence). The V end lost 4 bases, the J end lost 1 base, and 11 bases lay between the germline ends. The CDR3 spans 14 residues.

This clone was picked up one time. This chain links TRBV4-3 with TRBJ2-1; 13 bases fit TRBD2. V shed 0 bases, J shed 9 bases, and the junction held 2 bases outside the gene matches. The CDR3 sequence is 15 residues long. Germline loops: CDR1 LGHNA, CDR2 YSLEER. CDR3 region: CASSQEGLAGSEQFF. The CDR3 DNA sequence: TGCGCCAGCAGCCAAGAGGGACTAGCGGGGTCTGAGCAGTTCTTC.

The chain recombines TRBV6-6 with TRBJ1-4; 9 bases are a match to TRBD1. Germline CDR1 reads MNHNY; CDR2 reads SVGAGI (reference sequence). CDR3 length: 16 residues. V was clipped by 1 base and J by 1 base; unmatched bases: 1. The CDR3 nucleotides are TGTGCCAGCAGTTACTGGGGACAGGGAACTAATGAAAAACTGTTTTTT. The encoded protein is CASSYWGQGTNEKLFF.

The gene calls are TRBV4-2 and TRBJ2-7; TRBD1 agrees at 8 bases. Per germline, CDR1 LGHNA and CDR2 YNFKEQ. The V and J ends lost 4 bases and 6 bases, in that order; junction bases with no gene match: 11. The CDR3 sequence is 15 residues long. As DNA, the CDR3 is TGTGCCAGCAGCCCCCAGGGGGCTGGTTTTGGCGAGCAGTACTTC. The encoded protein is CASSPQGAGFGEQYF.

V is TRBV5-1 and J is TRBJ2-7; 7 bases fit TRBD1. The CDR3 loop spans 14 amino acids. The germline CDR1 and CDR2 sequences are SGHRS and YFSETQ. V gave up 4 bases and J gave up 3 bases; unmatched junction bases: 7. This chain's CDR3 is CASSREGQIYEQYF. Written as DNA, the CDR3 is TGCGCCAGCAGCCGCGAGGGACAGATCTACGAGCAGTACTTC.

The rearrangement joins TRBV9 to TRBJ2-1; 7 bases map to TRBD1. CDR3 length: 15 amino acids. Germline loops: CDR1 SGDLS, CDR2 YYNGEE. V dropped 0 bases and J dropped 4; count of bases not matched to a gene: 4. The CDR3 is CASSVVGGAYNEQFF. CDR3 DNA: TGTGCCAGCAGCGTAGTAGGGGGCGCGTACAATGAGCAGTTCTTC.

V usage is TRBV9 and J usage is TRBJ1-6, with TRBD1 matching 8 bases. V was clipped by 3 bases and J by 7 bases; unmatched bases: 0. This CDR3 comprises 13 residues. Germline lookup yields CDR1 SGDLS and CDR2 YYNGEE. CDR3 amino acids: CASSGTGNSPLHF. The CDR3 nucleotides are TGTGCCAGCAGCGGGACAGGGAATTCACCCCTCCACTTT.

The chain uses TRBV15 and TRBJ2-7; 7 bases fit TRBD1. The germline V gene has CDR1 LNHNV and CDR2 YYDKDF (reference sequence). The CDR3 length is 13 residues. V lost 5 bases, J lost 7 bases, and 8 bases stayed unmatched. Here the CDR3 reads CATSGGQLLEQYF. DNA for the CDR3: TGTGCCACCAGCGGGGGACAGCTACTGGAGCAGTACTTC.

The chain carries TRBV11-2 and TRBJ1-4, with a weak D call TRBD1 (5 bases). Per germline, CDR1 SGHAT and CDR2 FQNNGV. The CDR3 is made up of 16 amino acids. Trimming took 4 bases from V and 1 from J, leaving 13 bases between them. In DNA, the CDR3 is TGTGCCAGCAGCTCACAGGATTCGTTAACTAATGAAAAACTGTTTTTT. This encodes CASSSQDSLTNEKLFF.

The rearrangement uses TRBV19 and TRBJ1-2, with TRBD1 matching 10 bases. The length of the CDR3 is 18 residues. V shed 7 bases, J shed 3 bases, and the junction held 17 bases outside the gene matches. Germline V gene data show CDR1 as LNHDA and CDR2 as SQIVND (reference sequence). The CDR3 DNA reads TGTGCCAGTACCTCCGGGACAGGGGACGTCATCAAATACTATGGCTACACCTTC. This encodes CASTSGTGDVIKYYGYTF.

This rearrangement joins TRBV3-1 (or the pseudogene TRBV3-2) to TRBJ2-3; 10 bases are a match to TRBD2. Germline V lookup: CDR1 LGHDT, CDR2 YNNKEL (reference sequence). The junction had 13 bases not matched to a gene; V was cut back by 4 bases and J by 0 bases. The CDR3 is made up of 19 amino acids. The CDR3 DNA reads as TGTGCCAGCAGCCCCGTTCTAGCGGGGGTTCAATATAGCACAGATACGCAGTATTTT. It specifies CASSPVLAGVQYSTDTQYF.

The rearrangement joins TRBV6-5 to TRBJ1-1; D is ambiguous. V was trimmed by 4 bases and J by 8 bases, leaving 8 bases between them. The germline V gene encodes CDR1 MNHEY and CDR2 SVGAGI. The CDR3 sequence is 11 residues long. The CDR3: CASSSTVEAFF. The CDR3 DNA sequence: TGTGCCAGCAGTTCCACAGTCGAAGCTTTCTTT.

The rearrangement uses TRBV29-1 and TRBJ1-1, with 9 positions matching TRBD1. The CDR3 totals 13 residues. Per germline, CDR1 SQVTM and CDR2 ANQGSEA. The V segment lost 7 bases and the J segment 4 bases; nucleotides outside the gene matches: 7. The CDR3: CSAGQGLGTEAFF. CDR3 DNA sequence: TGCAGCGCCGGACAGGGGTTGGGCACTGAAGCTTTCTTT.